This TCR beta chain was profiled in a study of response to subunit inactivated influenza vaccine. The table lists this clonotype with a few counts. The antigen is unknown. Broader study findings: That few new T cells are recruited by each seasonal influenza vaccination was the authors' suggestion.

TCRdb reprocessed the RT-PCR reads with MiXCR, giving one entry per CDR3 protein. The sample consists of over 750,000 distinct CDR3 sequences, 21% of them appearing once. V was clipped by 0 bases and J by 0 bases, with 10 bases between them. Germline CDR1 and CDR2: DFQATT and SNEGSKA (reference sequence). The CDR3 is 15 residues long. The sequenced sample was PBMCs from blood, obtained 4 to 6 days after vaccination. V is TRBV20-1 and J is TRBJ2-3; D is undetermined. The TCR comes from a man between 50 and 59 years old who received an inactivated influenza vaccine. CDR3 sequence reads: CSARDRAPSTDTQYF. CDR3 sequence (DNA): TGCAGTGCTAGAGATCGGGCTCCTAGCACAGATACGCAGTATTTT.